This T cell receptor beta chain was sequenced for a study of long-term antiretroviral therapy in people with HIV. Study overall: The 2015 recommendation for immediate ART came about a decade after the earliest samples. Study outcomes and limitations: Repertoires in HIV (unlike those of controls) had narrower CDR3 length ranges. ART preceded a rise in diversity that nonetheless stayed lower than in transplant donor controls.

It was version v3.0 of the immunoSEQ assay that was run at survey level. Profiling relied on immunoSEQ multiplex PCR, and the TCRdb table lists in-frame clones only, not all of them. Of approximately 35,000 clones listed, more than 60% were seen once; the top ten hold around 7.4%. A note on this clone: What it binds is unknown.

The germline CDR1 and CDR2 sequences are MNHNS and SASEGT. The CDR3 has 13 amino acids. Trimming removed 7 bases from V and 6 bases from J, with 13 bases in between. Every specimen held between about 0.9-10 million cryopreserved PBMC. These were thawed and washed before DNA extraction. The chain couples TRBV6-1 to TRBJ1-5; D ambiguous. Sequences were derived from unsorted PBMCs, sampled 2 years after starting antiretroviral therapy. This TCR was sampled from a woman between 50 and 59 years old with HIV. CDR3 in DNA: TGTGCCAGCAAATTAGGATTGGGTCAGCCCCAGCATTTT. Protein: CASKLGLGQPQHF.